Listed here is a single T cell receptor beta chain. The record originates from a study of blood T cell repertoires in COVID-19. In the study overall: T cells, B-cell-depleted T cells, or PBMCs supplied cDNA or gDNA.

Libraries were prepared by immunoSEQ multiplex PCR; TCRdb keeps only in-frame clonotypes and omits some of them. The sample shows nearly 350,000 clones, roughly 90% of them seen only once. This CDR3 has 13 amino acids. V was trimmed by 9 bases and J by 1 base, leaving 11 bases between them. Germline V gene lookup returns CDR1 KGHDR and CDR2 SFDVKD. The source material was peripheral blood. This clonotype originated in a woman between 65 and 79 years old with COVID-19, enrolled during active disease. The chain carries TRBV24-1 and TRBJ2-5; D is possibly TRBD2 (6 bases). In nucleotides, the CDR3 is TGTGCCACCGCTAGCGAGACCCAAGAGACCCAGTACTTC. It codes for CATASETQETQYF.